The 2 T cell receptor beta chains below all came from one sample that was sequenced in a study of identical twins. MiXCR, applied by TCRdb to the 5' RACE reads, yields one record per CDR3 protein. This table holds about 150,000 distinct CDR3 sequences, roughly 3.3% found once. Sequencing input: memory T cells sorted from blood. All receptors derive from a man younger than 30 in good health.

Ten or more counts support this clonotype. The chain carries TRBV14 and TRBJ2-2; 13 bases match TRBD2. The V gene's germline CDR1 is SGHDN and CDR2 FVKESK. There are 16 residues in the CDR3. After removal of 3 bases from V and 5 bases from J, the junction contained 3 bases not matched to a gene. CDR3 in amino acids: CASSQTSGRRTGELFF. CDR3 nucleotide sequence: TGTGCCAGCAGCCAGACTAGCGGGAGGAGAACCGGGGAGCTGTTTTTT.

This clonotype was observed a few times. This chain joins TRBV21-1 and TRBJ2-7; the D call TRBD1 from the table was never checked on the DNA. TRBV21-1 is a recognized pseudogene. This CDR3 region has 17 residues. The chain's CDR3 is CASSRAGTGPYGYEQYV. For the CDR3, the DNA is TGTGCCAGCAGCAGAGCCGGGACAGGGCCTTACGGCTACGAGCAGTACGTC.